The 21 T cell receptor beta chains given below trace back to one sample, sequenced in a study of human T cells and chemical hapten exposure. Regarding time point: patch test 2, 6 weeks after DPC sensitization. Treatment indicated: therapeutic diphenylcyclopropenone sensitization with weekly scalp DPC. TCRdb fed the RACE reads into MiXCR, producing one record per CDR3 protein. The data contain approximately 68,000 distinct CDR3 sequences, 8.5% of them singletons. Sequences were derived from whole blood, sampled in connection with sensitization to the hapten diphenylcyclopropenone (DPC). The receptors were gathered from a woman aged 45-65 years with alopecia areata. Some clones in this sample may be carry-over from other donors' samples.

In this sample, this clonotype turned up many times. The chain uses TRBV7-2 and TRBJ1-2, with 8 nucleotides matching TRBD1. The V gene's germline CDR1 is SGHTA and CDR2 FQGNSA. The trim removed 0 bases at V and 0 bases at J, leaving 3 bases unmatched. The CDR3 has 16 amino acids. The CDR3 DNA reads TGTGCCAGCAGCTTAGCACAGGGACAGGCTAACTATGGCTACACCTTC. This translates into CASSLAQGQANYGYTF.

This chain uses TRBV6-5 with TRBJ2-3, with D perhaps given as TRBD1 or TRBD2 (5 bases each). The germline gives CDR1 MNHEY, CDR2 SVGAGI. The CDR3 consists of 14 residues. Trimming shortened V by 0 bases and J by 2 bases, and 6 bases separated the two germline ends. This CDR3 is CASSYSGTTDTQYF. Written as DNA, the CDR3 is TGTGCCAGCAGTTACTCCGGGACCACAGATACGCAGTATTTT.

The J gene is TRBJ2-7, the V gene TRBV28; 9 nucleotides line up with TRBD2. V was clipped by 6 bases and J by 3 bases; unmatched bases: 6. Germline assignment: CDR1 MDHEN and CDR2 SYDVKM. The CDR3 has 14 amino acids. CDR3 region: CASRIAGVGYEQYF. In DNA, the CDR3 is TGTGCCAGCAGAATAGCGGGAGTGGGCTACGAGCAGTACTTC. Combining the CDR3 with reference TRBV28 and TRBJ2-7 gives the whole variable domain DVKVTQSSRYLVKRTGEKVFLECVQDMDHENMFWYRQDPGLGLRLIYFSYDVKMKEKGDIPEGYSVSREKKERFSLILESASTNQTSMYLCASRIAGVGYEQYFGPGTRLTVT.

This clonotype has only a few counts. The CDR3 DNA reads TGTGCCAGCAGGGCCGGGACAGGGAACACCGGGGAGCTGTTTTTT. Protein sequence: CASRAGTGNTGELFF. The J gene is TRBJ2-2, the V gene TRBV5-6; 8 bases line up with TRBD1. CDR1 and CDR2 from the germline V gene are SGHDT and YYEEEE. Losses at the gene ends were 5 bases for V and 1 base for J; bases not matched to a gene: 4. This CDR3 is 15 amino acids long.

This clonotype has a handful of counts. The CDR3 protein is CSAFSGAKNIQYF. The CDR3 nucleotides are TGCAGTGCTTTTAGCGGAGCCAAAAACATTCAGTACTTC. The genes are TRBV20-1 and TRBJ2-4, with D tentatively TRBD2 (6 bases). The V end was cut by 5 bases, the J end by 0 bases, with 8 bases between. Germline V gene lookup returns CDR1 DFQATT and CDR2 SNEGSKA (reference sequence). The CDR3 is 13 residues long.

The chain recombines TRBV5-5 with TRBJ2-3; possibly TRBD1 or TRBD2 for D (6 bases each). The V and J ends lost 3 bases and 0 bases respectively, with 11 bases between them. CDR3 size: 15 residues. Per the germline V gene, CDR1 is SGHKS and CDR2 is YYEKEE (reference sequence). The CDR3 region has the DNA TGTGCCAGCAGCTCGGGGGACACTAGCACAGATACGCAGTATTTT. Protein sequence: CASSSGDTSTDTQYF.

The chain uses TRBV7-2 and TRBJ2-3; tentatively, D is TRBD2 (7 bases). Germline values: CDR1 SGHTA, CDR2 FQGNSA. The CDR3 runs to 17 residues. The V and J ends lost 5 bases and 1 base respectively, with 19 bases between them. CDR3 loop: CASSLGGAAGRTDTQYF. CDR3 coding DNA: TGTGCCAGCAGCCTAGGGGGGGCTGCCGGGCGCACAGATACGCAGTATTTT.

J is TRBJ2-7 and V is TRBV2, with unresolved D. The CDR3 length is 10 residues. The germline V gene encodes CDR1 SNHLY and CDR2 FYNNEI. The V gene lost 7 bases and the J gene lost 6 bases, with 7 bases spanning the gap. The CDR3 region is CASTDLEQYF. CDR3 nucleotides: TGTGCCAGCACAGACCTCGAGCAGTACTTC.

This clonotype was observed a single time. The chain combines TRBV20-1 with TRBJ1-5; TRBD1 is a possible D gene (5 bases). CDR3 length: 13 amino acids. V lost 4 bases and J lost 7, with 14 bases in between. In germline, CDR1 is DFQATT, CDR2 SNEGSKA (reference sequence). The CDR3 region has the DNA TGCAGTGCTAAAGTGCGGGGGAGACAGCCCCAGCATTTT. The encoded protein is CSAKVRGRQPQHF.

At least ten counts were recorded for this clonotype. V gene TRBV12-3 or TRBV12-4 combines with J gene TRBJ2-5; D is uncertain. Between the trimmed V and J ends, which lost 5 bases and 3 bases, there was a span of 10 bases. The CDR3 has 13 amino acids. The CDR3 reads CASSDTAEETQYF. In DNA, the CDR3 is TGTGCCAGCAGTGATACAGCTGAAGAGACCCAGTACTTC.

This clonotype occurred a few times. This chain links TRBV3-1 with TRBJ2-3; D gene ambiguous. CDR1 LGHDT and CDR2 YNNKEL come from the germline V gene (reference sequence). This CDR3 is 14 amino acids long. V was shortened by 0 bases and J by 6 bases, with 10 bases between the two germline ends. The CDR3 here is CASSQDHTLDTQYF. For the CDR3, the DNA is TGTGCCAGCAGCCAAGATCACACACTGGATACGCAGTATTTT.

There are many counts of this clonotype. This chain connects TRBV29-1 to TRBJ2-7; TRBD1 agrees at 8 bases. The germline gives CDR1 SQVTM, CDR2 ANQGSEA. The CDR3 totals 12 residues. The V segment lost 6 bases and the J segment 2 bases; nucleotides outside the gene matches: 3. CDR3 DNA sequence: TGCAGCGTCAGGACAGGGCCCTACGAGCAGTACTTC. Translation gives CSVRTGPYEQYF.

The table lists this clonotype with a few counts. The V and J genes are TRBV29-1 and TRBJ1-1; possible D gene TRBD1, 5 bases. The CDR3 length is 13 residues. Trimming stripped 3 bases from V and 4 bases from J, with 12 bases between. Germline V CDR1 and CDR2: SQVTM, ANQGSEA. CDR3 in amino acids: CSVDAGSTTEAFF. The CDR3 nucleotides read TGCAGCGTTGACGCAGGGTCGACCACTGAAGCTTTCTTT.

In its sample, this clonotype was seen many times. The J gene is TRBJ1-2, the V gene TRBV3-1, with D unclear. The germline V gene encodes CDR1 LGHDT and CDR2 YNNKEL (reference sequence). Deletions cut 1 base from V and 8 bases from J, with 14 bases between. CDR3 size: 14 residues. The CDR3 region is CASSQGNMRVGYTF. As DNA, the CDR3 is TGTGCCAGCAGCCAAGGGAATATGCGAGTCGGCTACACCTTC.

CDR3 DNA sequence: TGTGCCACAGGGACAGGGGGGTCTGGAAACACCATATATTTT. This translates into CATGTGGSGNTIYF. This sequence joins TRBV30 and TRBJ1-3, with 11 bases that match TRBD1. The CDR3 runs to 14 residues. The germline V gene has CDR1 GTSNPN and CDR2 SVGIG (reference sequence). V trimming: 8 bases; J trimming: 1 base; junction bases outside the gene matches: 4.

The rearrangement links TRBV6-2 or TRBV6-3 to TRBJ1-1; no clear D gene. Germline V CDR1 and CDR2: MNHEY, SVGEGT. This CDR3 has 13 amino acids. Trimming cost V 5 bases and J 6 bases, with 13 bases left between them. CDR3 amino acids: CASSQTQRPEAFF. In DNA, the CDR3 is TGTGCCAGCAGTCAAACCCAAAGGCCTGAAGCTTTCTTT.

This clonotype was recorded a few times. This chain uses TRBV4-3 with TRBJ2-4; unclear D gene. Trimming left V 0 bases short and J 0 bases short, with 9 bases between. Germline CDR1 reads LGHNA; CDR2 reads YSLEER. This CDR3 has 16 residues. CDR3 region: CASSQEIRLAKNIQYF. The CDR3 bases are TGCGCCAGCAGCCAAGAAATCCGATTAGCCAAAAACATTCAGTACTTC.

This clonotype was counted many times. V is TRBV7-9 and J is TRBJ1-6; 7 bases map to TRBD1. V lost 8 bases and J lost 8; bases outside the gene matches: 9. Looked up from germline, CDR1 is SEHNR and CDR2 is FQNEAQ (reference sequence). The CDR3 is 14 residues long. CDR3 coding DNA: TGTGCCAGCGAGCCACGGACAGGATATTCACCCCTCCACTTT. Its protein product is CASEPRTGYSPLHF.

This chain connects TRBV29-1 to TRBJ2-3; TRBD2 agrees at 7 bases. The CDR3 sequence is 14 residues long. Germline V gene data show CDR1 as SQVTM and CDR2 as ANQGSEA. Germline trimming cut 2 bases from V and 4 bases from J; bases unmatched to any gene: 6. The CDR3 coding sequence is TGCAGCGTTGAAAAAAGGCTAGCGGCAGATACGCAGTATTTT. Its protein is CSVEKRLAADTQYF.

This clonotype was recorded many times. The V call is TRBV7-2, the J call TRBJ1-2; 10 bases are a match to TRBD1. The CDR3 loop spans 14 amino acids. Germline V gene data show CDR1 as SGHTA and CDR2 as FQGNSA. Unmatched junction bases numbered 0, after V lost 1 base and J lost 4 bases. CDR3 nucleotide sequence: TGTGCCAGCAGCTTAGGGGACAGGGGCTATGGCTACACCTTC. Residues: CASSLGDRGYGYTF.

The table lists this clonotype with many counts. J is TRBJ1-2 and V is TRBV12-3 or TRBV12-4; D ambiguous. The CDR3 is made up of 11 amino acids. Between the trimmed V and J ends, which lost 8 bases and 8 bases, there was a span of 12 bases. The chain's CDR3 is CASEGAGGYTF. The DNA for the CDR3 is TGTGCCAGCGAGGGTGCTGGCGGCTACACCTTC.